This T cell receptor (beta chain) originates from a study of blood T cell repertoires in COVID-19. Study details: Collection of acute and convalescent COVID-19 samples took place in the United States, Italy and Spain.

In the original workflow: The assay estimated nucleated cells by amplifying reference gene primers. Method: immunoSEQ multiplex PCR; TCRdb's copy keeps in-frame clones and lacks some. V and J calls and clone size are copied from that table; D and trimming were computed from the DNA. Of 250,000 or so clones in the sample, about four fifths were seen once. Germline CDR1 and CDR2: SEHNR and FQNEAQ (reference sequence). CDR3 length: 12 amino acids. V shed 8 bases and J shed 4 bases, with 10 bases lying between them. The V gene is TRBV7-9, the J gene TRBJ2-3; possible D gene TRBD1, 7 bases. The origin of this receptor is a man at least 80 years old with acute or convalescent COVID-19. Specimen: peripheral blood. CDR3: CASGGGSDTQYF. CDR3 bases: TGTGCCAGCGGAGGGGGCTCAGATACGCAGTATTTT.